The 15 T cell receptor beta chains listed next were all sequenced from one sample in a study of blood T cell repertoires in COVID-19. Some clones are missing from TCRdb's copy, which holds only in-frame ones; the method was immunoSEQ multiplex PCR. The data hold more than 120,000 clones, with around 87% observed a single time. The sample comprised peripheral blood. The receptor source for this set is a man in his forties or fifties who had recovered from COVID-19.

This sequence joins TRBV4-1 and TRBJ2-3, with 7 positions matching TRBD1. The CDR3 is 15 residues long. CDR1 and CDR2 (germline): MGHRA, YSYEKL. V shed 5 bases, J shed 6 bases, and the junction held 11 bases outside the gene matches. The CDR3 reads CASSFEGAAYDTQYF. Written as DNA, the CDR3 is TGCGCCAGCAGCTTTGAGGGGGCTGCCTATGATACGCAGTATTTT.

The rearrangement joins TRBV5-8 to TRBJ2-7, with 7 bases aligning to TRBD2. V lost 3 bases to trimming and J lost 2 bases; unmatched junction nucleotides: 5. The germline CDR1 and CDR2 sequences are SGHTS and YDEGEE. There are 14 residues in the CDR3. The CDR3 DNA reads as TGTGCCAGCAGCTCCCGGGGGGTTCCCTACGAGCAGTACTTC. This gives the protein CASSSRGVPYEQYF.

The chain recombines TRBV6-2 or TRBV6-3 with TRBJ2-4; 8 bases agree with TRBD2. The CDR3 has 14 amino acids. The germline gives CDR1 MNHEY, CDR2 SVGEGT. The ends lost 5 bases at V and 10 bases at J; junction bases unmatched: 10. The CDR3 nucleotides are TGTGCCAGCAGTGGGACTAGTCCGGGTCGTATTCAGTACTTC. Protein sequence: CASSGTSPGRIQYF.

The J gene is TRBJ1-2, the V gene TRBV5-1; 10 nucleotides match TRBD1. The CDR3 totals 14 residues. The V gene end was trimmed by 4 bases and the J gene end by 4 bases; junction bases not matched to a gene: 4. CDR1 and CDR2 from the germline V gene are SGHRS and YFSETQ. The CDR3 loop reads CASSSGTGVYGYTF. The CDR3 region has the DNA TGCGCCAGCAGCAGCGGGACAGGGGTCTATGGCTACACCTTC.

V and J are TRBV25-1 and TRBJ1-3; 7 bases are a match to TRBD1. Germline V gives CDR1 MGHDK, CDR2 SYGVNS. CDR3 length: 17 amino acids. Unmatched junction bases numbered 11, after V lost 6 bases and J lost 0 bases. The CDR3 DNA reads as TGTGCCAGCAGGGCCACAGGGGCCCTCTCCTCTGGAAACACCATATATTTT. Amino acids: CASRATGALSSGNTIYF.

CDR3 coding DNA: TGTGCCAGCAGGCAAGCGGGGGGGCTGGAGACCCAGTACTTC. Amino acid sequence: CASRQAGGLETQYF. This rearrangement joins TRBV6-5 to TRBJ2-5; 10 bases line up with TRBD2. The CDR3 is 14 amino acids. Germline values: CDR1 MNHEY, CDR2 SVGAGI. With V trimmed by 6 bases and J by 5 bases, 6 bases remained unmatched.

The chain uses TRBV19 and TRBJ1-5, with 9 bases fitting TRBD1. Germline loops: CDR1 LNHDA, CDR2 SQIVND (reference sequence). CDR3 size: 18 residues. With 2 bases clipped from V and 1 base from J, the junction kept 9 bases outside the gene matches. The CDR3 sequence is CASSIRTGDKGSNQPQHF. The CDR3 region has the DNA TGTGCCAGTAGTATACGGACAGGGGATAAGGGCAGCAATCAGCCCCAGCATTTT.

The chain links TRBV4-1 to TRBJ2-7; TRBD2 matches 11 bases. V gave up 6 bases and J gave up 2 bases; unmatched junction bases: 6. The CDR3 has 15 amino acids. Germline CDR1 is MGHRA and CDR2 is YSYEKL. CDR3 nucleotides: TGCGCCAGCAGGAGGGGACTAGCGGAGACCTACGAGCAGTACTTC. The encoded protein is CASRRGLAETYEQYF.

This clone has only one observation. This rearrangement joins TRBV4-3 to TRBJ1-2; a weak D match, TRBD1 (6 bases). The V and J ends lost 0 bases and 5 bases respectively, with 10 bases between them. Germline V gene data show CDR1 as LGHNA and CDR2 as YSLEER. The CDR3 is 14 residues long. The CDR3 is CASSQEWQGYGYTF. In DNA form, the CDR3 reads TGCGCCAGCAGCCAAGAATGGCAGGGGTATGGCTACACCTTC.

This chain links TRBV30 with TRBJ1-1; 8 bases match TRBD1. Germline assignment: CDR1 GTSNPN and CDR2 SVGIG (reference sequence). The CDR3 has 14 amino acids. Losses at the gene ends were 4 bases for V and 4 bases for J; bases not matched to a gene: 8. The CDR3: CAWNRDRSPTEAFF. The CDR3 DNA sequence: TGTGCCTGGAATCGGGACAGGAGTCCCACTGAAGCTTTCTTT. The full variable domain, rest sourced from reference TRBV30 and TRBJ1-1, is SQTIHQWPATLVQPVGSPLSLECTVEGTSNPNLYWYRQAAGRGLQLLFYSVGIGQISSEVPQNLSASRPQDRQFILSSKKLLLSDSGFYLCAWNRDRSPTEAFFGQGTRLTVV.

The rearrangement joins TRBV6-2 or TRBV6-3 to TRBJ1-1; D is possibly TRBD1 (5 bases). The length of the CDR3 is 12 residues. The ends were cut back, 4 bases at V and 4 bases at J, with 7 bases in the middle. CDR1 and CDR2 from the germline V gene are MNHEY and SVGEGT. CDR3 nucleotides: TGTGCCAGCAGTTCCGGGGGCACTGAAGCTTTCTTT. Protein sequence: CASSSGGTEAFF.

The chain links TRBV3-1 (or the pseudogene TRBV3-2) to TRBJ1-1; no firm D call. The CDR3 is 17 residues long. Trimming took 0 bases from V and 2 from J, leaving 16 bases between them. Germline V gene sequence: CDR1 LGHDT, CDR2 YNNKEL (reference sequence). The CDR3 nucleotides read TGTGCCAGCAGCCAAGATGCGGTTGGGAGGGCCAACACTGAAGCTTTCTTT. It codes for CASSQDAVGRANTEAFF.

The rearrangement uses TRBV12-5 and TRBJ2-1, with TRBD1 identical over 7 bases. Germline CDR1 is LGHNT and CDR2 is FRNRAP. CDR3 length: 16 amino acids. Losses at the gene ends were 5 bases for V and 1 base for J; bases not matched to a gene: 8. The CDR3 spells CASGTSTGASYNEQFF. CDR3 DNA: TGTGCTAGTGGTACAAGTACAGGGGCTTCCTACAATGAGCAGTTCTTC.

This chain links TRBV5-1 with TRBJ1-1; possible D gene TRBD1, 6 bases. The V end lost 3 bases, the J end lost 5 bases, and 8 bases lay between the germline ends. The CDR3 runs 12 residues. CDR1 and CDR2 from the germline V gene are SGHRS and YFSETQ. The CDR3 bases are TGCGCCAGCAGCTGGGACAAAACTGAAGCTTTCTTT. It codes for CASSWDKTEAFF.

The rearrangement joins TRBV5-1 to TRBJ2-3, with TRBD2 identical over 9 bases. This CDR3 has 16 residues. Per germline, CDR1 SGHRS and CDR2 YFSETQ. V gave up 1 base and J gave up 5 bases; unmatched junction bases: 8. Here the CDR3 DNA reads TGCGCCAGCAGCTTGTTCGGCGGGGGGGCCCAAGATACGCAGTATTTT. It is translated as CASSLFGGGAQDTQYF.